This TCR beta chain was observed in a study of shared clonotypes between healthy human individuals. Sequencing used immunoSEQ multiplex PCR; TCRdb keeps in-frame clones, though not all of them. The sample holds about 1 million clones, about 75% seen once. The V end lost 6 bases, the J end lost 5 bases, and 19 bases lay between the germline ends. The CDR3 is made up of 14 amino acids. Per germline, CDR1 SQVTM and CDR2 ANQGSEA. The source material was memory CD4+ T cells sorted from blood. The subset denotes: CD45RA-negative fraction. The J gene is TRBJ2-5, the V gene TRBV29-1; D might be TRBD1 (7 bases). The origin of this receptor is a man younger than 30 in good health. CDR3 residues: CSVKGAGGMETQYF. Written as DNA, the CDR3 is TGCAGCGTGAAAGGCGCAGGGGGGATGGAGACCCAGTACTTC.